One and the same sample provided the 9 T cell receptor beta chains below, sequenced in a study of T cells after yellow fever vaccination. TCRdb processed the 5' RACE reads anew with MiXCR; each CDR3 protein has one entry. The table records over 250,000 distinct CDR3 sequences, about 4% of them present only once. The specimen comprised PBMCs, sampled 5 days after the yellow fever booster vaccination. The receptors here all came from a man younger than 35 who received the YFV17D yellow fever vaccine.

The CDR3 DNA follows: TGCGCCAGCAGCTTGGGTAGTAGCCCCAATGAGCAGTTCTTC. Translating it yields CASSLGSSPNEQFF. The chain combines TRBV5-1 with TRBJ2-1, with D hard to call. This CDR3 region has 14 residues. Trimming stripped 0 bases from V and 6 bases from J, with 10 bases between. Germline V CDR1 and CDR2: SGHRS, YFSETQ.

The CDR3 region has the DNA TGTGCCAGCAGCAAGGACCCACAGGGGGCGCCCGGGGAGCTGTTTTTT. It is translated as CASSKDPQGAPGELFF. This sequence joins TRBV7-2 and TRBJ2-2; 9 bases map to TRBD1. The V gene's germline CDR1 is SGHTA and CDR2 FQGNSA. CDR3 length equals 16 residues. V shed 5 bases, J shed 6 bases, and the junction held 10 bases outside the gene matches. Combining the CDR3 with reference TRBV7-2 and TRBJ2-2 gives the whole variable domain GAGVSQSPSNKVTEKGKDVELRCDPISGHTALYWYRQSLGQGLEFLIYFQGNSAPDKSGLPSDRFSAERTGGSVSTLTIQRTQQEDSAVYLCASSKDPQGAPGELFFGEGSRLTVL.

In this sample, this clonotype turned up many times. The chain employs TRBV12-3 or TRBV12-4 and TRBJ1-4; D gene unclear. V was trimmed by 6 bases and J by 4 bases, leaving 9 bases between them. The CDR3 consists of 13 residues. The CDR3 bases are TGTGCCAGCAGCCGCGCCCTTAATGAAAAACTGTTTTTT. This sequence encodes CASSRALNEKLFF.

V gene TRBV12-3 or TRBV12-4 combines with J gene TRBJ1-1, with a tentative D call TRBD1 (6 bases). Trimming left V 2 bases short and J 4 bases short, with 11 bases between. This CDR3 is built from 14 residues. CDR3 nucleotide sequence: TGTGCCAGCAGTTTATACAGGGCGCGCACTGAAGCTTTCTTT. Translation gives CASSLYRARTEAFF.

In DNA, the CDR3 is TGTGCGTGCACCTGGGAGGGGAGGTACGTC. This translates into CACTWEGRYV. The gene calls are TRBV6-2 or TRBV6-3 and TRBJ2-7, with 7 bases aligning to TRBD2. This CDR3 region has 10 residues. The germline V gene encodes CDR1 MNHEY and CDR2 SVGEGT.

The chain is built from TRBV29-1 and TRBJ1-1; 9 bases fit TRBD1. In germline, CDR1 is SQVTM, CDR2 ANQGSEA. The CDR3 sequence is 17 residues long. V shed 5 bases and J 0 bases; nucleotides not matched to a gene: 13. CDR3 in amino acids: CSVYRDRVLHLNTEAFF. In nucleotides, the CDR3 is TGCAGCGTTTACCGGGACAGGGTACTCCACCTGAACACTGAAGCTTTCTTT.

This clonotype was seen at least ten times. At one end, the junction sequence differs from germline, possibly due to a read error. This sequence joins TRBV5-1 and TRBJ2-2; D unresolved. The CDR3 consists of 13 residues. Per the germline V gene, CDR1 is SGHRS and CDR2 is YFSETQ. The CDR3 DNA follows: TGCGCCACCAGCGACAACTTAAGCGGGGAGCTGTTTTTT. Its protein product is CATSDNLSGELFF.

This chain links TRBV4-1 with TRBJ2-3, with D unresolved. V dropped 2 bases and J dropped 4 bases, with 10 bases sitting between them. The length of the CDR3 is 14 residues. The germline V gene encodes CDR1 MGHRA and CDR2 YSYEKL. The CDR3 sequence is CASSQTQRADTQYF. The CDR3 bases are TGCGCCAGCAGCCAAACCCAAAGGGCAGATACGCAGTATTTT.

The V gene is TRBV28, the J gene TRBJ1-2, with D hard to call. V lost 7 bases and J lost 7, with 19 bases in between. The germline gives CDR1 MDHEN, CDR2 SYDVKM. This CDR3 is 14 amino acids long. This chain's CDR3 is CASIPGGEDGGYTF. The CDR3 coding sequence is TGTGCCAGCATCCCCGGCGGCGAGGACGGTGGCTACACCTTC.